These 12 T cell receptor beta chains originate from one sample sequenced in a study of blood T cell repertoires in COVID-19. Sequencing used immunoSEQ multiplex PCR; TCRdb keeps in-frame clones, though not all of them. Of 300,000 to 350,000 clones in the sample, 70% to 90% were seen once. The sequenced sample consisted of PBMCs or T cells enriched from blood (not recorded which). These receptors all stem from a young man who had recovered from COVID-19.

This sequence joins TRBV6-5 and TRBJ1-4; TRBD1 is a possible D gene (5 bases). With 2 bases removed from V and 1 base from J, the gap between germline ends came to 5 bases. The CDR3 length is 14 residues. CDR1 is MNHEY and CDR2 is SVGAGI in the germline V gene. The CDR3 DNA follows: TGTGCCAGCAGTTACGACAGAACTAATGAAAAACTGTTTTTT. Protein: CASSYDRTNEKLFF.

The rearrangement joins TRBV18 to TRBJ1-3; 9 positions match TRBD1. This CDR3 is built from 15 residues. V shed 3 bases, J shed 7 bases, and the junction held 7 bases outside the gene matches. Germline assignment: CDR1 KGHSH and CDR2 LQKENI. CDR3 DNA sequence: TGTGCCAGCTCACCGGGACAGGGTGGTGCGAACACCATATATTTT. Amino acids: CASSPGQGGANTIYF.

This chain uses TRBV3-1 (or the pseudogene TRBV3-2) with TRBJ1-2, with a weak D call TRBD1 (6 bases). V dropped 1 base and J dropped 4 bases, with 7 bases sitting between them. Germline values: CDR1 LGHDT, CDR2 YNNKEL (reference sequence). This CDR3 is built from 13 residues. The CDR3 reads CASSQAQGYGYTF. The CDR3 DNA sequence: TGTGCCAGCAGCCAAGCACAGGGCTATGGCTACACCTTC.

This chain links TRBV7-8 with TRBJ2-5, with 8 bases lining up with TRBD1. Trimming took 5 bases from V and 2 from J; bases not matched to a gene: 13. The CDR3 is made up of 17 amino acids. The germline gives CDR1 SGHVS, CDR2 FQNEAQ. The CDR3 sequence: CASSILPDRGIQETQYF. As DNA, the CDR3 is TGTGCCAGCAGCATACTTCCCGACAGGGGAATACAAGAGACCCAGTACTTC. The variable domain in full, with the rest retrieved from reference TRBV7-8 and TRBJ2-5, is GAGVSQSPRYKVAKRGQDVALRCDPISGHVSLFWYQQALGQGPEFLTYFQNEAQLDKSGLPSDRFFAERPEGSVSTLKIQRTQQEDSAVYLCASSILPDRGIQETQYFGPGTRLLVL.

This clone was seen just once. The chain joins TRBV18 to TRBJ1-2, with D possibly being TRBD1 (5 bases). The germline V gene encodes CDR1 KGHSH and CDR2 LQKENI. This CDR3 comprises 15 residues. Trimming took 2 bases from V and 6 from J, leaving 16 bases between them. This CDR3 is CASSPAQAGIHGYTF. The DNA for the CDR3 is TGTGCCAGCTCACCAGCCCAGGCAGGGATCCATGGCTACACCTTC.

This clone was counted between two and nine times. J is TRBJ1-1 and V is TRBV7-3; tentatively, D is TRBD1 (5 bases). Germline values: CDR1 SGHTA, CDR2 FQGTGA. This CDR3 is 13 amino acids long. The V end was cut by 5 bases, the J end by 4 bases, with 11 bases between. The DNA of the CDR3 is TGTGCCAGCAGCAACATCCAGGGCACTGAAGCTTTCTTT. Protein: CASSNIQGTEAFF.

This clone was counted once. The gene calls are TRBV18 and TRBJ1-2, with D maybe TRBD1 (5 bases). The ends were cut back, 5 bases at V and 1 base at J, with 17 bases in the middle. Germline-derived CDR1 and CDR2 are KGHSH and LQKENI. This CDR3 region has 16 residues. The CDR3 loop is CASSESRDSYNYGYTF. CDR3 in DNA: TGTGCCAGCTCAGAGTCCCGGGACTCCTATAACTATGGCTACACCTTC.

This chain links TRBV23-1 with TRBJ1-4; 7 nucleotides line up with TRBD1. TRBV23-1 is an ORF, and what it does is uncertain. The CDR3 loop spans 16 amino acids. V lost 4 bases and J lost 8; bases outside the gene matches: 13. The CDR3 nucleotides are TGCGCCAGCAGTCGTAAGATGGGACAGTTTACGGAAAAACTGTTTTTT. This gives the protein CASSRKMGQFTEKLFF.

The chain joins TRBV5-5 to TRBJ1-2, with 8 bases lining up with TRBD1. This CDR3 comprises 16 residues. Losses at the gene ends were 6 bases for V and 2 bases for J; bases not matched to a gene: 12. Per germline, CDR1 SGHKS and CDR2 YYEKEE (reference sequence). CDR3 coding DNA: TGTGCCAGCACAAGGGGCCGACAGGGGACAAACTATGGCTACACCTTC. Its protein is CASTRGRQGTNYGYTF.

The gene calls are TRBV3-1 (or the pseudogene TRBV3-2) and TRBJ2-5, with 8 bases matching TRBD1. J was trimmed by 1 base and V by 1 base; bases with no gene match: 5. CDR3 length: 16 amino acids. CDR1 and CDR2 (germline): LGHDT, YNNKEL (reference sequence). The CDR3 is CASSQGIGQGQETQYF. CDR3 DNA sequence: TGTGCCAGCAGCCAAGGGATCGGACAGGGCCAAGAGACCCAGTACTTC.

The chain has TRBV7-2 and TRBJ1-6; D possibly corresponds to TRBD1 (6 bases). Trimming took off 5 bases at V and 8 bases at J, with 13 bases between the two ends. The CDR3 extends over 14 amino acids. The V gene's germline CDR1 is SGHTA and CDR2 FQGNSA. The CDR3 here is CASSLGQIDSPLHF. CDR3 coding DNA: TGTGCCAGCAGCCTAGGACAGATTGATTCACCCCTCCACTTT.

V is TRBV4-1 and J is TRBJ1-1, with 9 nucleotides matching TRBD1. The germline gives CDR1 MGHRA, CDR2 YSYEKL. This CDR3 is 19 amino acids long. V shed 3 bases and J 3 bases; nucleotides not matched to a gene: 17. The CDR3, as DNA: TGCGCCAGCAGCCACGCGTACCCCAACAGGGGGCTGGGGGACACTGAAGCTTTCTTT. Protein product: CASSHAYPNRGLGDTEAFF.